Given below is one T cell receptor beta chain in context. This sample is drawn from a study of vaccination and CD4 T cells after COVID-19. Background on the study: The study collected post-vaccine samples a median around 76 days after dose two, with a range of 14 to 241. At days 161 to 241 and at day 14 post-vaccination, a few convalescent patients were sampled.

Time point of the sample: late sampling 161 to 241 days after vaccination in three convalescent patients. TCRdb re-derived calls from the PCR reads in MiXCR, one entry per CDR3 protein. There are just under 30,000 distinct CDR3 sequences in the sample; 49% occur only once, and 5.5% to 7% lies in the top ten. CDR1 and CDR2 from the germline V gene are DFQATT and SNEGSKA (reference sequence). The germline V and J ends were trimmed by 6 bases and 2 bases, with 12 bases remaining between them. The CDR3 length is 13 residues. V usage is TRBV20-1 and J usage is TRBJ2-3; D might be TRBD2 (6 bases). The sample here was CD4+ T cells from blood, taken about 7 months after SARS-CoV-2 vaccination. The clonotype comes from a human donor who had recovered from COVID-19. CDR3 region: CSAPRGNTDTQYF. The CDR3 bases are TGCAGTGCCCCACGCGGGAACACAGATACGCAGTATTTT.